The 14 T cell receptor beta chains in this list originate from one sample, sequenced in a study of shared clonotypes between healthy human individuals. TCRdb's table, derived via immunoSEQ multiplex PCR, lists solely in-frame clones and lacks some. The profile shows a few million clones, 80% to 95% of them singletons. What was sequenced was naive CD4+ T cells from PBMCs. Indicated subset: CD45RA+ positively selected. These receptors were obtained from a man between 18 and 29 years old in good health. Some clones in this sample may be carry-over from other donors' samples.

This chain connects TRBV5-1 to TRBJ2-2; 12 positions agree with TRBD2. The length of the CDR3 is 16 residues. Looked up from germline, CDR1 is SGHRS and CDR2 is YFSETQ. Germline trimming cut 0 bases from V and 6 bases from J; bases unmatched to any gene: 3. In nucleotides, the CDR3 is TGCGCCAGCAGCTTGGGACTAGCGGGAGCGGCCGGGGAGCTGTTTTTT. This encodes CASSLGLAGAAGELFF. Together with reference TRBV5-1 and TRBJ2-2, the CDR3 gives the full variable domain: KAGVTQTPRYLIKTRGQQVTLSCSPISGHRSVSWYQQTPGQGLQFLFEYFSETQRNKGNFPGRFSGRQFSNSRSEMNVSTLELGDSALYLCASSLGLAGAAGELFFGEGSRLTVL.

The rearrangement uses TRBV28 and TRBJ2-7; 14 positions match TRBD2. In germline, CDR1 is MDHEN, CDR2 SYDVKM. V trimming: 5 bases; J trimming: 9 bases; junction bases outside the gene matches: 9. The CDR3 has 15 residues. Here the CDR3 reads CASSGGLAGESVQYF. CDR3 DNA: TGTGCCAGCAGTGGGGGACTAGCGGGAGAAAGCGTGCAGTACTTC.

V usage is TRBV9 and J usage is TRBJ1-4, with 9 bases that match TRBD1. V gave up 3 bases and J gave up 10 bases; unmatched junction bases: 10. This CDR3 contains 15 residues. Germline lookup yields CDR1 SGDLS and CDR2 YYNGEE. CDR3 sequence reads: CASSATGGAMGKLFF. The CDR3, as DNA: TGTGCCAGCAGCGCCACAGGGGGCGCAATGGGAAAACTGTTTTTT.

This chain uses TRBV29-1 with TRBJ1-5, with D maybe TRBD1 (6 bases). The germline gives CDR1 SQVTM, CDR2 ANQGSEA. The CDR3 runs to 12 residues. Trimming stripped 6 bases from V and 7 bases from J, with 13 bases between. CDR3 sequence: CSVGGAGQPQHF. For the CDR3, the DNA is TGCAGCGTCGGGGGGGCAGGGCAGCCCCAGCATTTT.

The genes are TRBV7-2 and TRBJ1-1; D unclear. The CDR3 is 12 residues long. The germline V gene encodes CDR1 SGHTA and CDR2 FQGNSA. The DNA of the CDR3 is TGTGCATGCGGTAAGGGGAACACTGAAGCTTTCTTT. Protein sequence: CACGKGNTEAFF.

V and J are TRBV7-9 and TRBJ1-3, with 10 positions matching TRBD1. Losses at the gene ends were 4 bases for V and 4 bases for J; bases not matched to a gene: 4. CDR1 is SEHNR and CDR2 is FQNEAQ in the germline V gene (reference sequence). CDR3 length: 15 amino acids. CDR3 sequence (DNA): TGTGCCAGCAGCTCCCCGGGACAGGGGGGAAACACCATATATTTT. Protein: CASSSPGQGGNTIYF.

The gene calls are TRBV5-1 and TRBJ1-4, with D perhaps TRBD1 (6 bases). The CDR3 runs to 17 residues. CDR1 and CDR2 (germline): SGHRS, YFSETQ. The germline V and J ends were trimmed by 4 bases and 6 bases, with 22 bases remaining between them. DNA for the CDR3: TGCGCCAGCAGCCGAGCATTTGGGGCAGGGGCGGATGAAAAACTGTTTTTT. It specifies CASSRAFGAGADEKLFF.

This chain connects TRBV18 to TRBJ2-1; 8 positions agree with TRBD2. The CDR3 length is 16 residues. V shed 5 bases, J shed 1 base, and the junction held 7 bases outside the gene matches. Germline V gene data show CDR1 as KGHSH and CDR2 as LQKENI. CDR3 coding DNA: TGTGCCAGCTCAAACTTAGCGGGATTATCCTACAATGAGCAGTTCTTC. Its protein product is CASSNLAGLSYNEQFF.

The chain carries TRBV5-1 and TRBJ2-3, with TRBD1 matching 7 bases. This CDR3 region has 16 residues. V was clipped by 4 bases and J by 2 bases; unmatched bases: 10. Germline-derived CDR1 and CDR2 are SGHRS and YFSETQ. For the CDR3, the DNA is TGCGCCAGCAGCCCCGTGGGCAGGGGGATCACAGATACGCAGTATTTT. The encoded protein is CASSPVGRGITDTQYF.

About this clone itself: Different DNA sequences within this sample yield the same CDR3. This chain's CDR3 is CASSLETQYF. The CDR3 nucleotides read TGTGCCAGCAGTTTGGAGACCCAGTACTTC. The V gene is TRBV2, the J gene TRBJ2-5; D unresolved. In germline, CDR1 is SNHLY, CDR2 FYNNEI. The CDR3 contains 10 residues. V was clipped by 5 bases and J by 5 bases, with 3 bases between them.

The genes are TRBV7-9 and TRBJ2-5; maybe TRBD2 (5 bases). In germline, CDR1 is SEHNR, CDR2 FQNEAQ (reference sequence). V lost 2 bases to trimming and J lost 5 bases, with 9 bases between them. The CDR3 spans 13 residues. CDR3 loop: CASSLPREETQYF. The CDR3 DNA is TGTGCCAGCAGCTTACCTAGGGAGGAGACCCAGTACTTC.

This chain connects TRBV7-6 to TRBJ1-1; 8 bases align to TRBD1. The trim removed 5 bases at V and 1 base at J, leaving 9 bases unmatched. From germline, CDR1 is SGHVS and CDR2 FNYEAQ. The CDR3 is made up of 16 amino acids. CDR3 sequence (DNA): TGTGCCAGCAGCGCCCTGCAGGGGGCGGCGAACACTGAAGCTTTCTTT. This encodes CASSALQGAANTEAFF.

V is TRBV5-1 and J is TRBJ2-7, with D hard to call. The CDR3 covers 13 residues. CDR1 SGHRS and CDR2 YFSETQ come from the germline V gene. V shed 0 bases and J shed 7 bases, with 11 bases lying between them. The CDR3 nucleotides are TGCGCCAGCAGCTTGGCCACGGCCGGGGAGCAGTACTTC. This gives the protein CASSLATAGEQYF.

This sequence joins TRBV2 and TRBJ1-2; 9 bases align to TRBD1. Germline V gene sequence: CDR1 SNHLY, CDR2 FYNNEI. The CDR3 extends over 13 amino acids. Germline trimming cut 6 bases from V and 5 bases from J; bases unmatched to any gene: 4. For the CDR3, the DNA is TGTGCCAGCAGGACCGGGACAGGGTATGGCTACACCTTC. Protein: CASRTGTGYGYTF.